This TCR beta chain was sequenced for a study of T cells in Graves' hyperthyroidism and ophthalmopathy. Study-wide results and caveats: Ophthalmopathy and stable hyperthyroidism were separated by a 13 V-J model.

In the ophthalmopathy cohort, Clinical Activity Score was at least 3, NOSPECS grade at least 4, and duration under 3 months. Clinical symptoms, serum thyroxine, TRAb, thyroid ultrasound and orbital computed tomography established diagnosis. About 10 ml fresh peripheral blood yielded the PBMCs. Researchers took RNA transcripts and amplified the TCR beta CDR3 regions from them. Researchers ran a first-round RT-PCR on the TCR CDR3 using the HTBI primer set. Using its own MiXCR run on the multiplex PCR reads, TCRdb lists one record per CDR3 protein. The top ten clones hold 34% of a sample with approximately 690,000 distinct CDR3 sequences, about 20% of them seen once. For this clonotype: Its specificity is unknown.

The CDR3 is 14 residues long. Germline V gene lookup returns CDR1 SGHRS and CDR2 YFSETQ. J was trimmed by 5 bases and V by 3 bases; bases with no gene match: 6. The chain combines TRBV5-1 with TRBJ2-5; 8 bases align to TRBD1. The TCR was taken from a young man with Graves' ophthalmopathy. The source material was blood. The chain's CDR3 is CASSWTGSGETQYF. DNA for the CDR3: TGCGCCAGCAGCTGGACAGGGTCCGGGGAGACCCAGTACTTC.